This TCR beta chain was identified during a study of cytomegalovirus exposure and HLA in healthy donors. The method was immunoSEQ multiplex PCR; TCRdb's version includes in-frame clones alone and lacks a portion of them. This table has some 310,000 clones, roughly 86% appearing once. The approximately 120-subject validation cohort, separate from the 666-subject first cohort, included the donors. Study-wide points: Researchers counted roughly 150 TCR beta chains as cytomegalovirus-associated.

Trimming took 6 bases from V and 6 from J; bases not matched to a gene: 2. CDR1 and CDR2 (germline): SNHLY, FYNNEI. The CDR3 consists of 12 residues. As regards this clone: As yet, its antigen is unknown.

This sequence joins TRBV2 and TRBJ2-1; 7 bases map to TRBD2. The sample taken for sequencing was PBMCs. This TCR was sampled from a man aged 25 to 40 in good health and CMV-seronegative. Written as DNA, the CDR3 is TGTGCCAGCAGCGGACTAGTCAATGAGCAGTTCTTC. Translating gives CASSGLVNEQFF.